One sample yielded the 14 T cell receptor beta chains listed below, sequenced in a study of T cells in Graves' hyperthyroidism and ophthalmopathy (dated by TCRdb to the late 2010s). Preparation of the library involved multiplex PCR. Sequencing instrument: Illumina HiSeq 2000. TCR beta CDR3 regions were amplified from RNA transcripts. The first round of RT-PCR for the TCR CDR3 was performed with the HTBI primer set and the Qiagen OneStep RT-PCR kit. TCRdb redid the processing of the public reads, applying fastp at Q25 and MiXCR, and retained in-frame beta chains. Rows are unified per CDR3 protein, each entry keeping the most common DNA and genes. Here the sample has 410,000 or so distinct CDR3 sequences; roughly 14% occur a single time. The ten largest clones capture roughly an eighth of the sample. The sample was blood. The source is a man aged 18 to 30 with Graves' ophthalmopathy.

This clonotype was seen ten or more times. The rearrangement uses TRBV28 and TRBJ1-2, with 9 bases identical to TRBD1. From germline, CDR1 is MDHEN and CDR2 SYDVKM. J gave up 1 base and V 4 bases, and 16 bases lay outside the gene matches. The CDR3 covers 19 residues. The CDR3 bases are TGTGCCAGCAGTTCGCCATTCACCCAGACGGGACAGGGTAACTATGGCTACACCTTC. Translation: CASSSPFTQTGQGNYGYTF.

This chain links TRBV6-1 with TRBJ2-7, with D tentatively TRBD1 or TRBD2 (6 bases each). In germline, CDR1 is MNHNS, CDR2 SASEGT. This CDR3 contains 15 residues. Trimming shortened V by 6 bases and J by 2 bases, and 17 bases separated the two germline ends. CDR3 loop: CASSLLWGATYEQYF. CDR3 coding DNA: TGTGCCAGCAGCCTCTTATGGGGGGCGACCTACGAGCAGTACTTC.

This clonotype has at least ten counts. The chain joins TRBV10-2 to TRBJ2-7; 8 bases match TRBD1. Germline CDR1 and CDR2: WSHSY and SAAADI. V lost 5 bases and J lost 3; bases outside the gene matches: 6. CDR3 length: 14 residues. Here the CDR3 DNA reads TGCGCCAGCAGTCTCTCAGGGGGCGACTACGAGCAGTACTTC. Its translation is CASSLSGGDYEQYF.

This chain connects TRBV4-1 to TRBJ2-7, with a tentative D call TRBD1 (6 bases). CDR3 length: 18 residues. CDR1 and CDR2 from the germline V gene are MGHRA and YSYEKL. Deletions cut 0 bases from V and 0 bases from J, with 18 bases between. In nucleotides, the CDR3 is TGCGCCAGCAGCCAAGATAGGTCCCTAGGCAGGGGCTCCTACGAGCAGTACTTC. Protein product: CASSQDRSLGRGSYEQYF.

There are a few counts of this clonotype. The CDR3 DNA reads TGTGCCAGCTTCGGGACAGGGCTTTACAATGAGCAGTTCTTC. This gives the protein CASFGTGLYNEQFF. The V gene is TRBV27, the J gene TRBJ2-1, with 9 bases lining up with TRBD1. CDR1 and CDR2 (germline): MNHEY, SMNVEV (reference sequence). V was pared by 8 bases and J by 4 bases, with 6 bases of the junction left unmatched. The CDR3 is made up of 14 amino acids.

As to this clonotype: A much larger clone sits a single nucleotide away, making a read error possible. V and J are TRBV6-9 and TRBJ2-7; D possibly matches TRBD1 or TRBD2 (6 bases each). The germline CDR1 and CDR2 sequences are MNHGY and SVAAGI. Trimming removed 3 bases at V and 2 bases at J, with 29 bases between. This CDR3 spans 20 amino acids. The chain's CDR3 is CASSYGDTGETVGYPYEQYF. The CDR3 DNA is TGTGCCAGCAGTTACGGGGACACGGGGGAGACGGTTGGCTATCCCTACGAGCAGTACTTC.

The table lists this clonotype with many counts. The V call is TRBV5-5, the J call TRBJ1-1; possibly TRBD1 for D (6 bases). Trimming pared 2 bases from V and 8 bases from J, leaving 19 bases between. Germline-derived CDR1 and CDR2 are SGHKS and YYEKEE (reference sequence). The CDR3 totals 15 residues. This CDR3 reads CASSLSGHREGEAFF. As DNA, the CDR3 is TGTGCCAGCAGCTTATCGGGACACCGCGAAGGGGAAGCTTTCTTT.

A note on this clonotype: A read error may be the cause here, since a much bigger clone is one base away. V is TRBV6-2 or TRBV6-3 and J is TRBJ1-1; the D is unclear. Germline V gene sequence: CDR1 MNHEY, CDR2 SVGEGT. This CDR3 spans 14 amino acids. The chain's CDR3 is CACSHFGLNTEAFF. The CDR3 coding sequence is TGTGCCTGCAGTCACTTCGGGTTGAACACTGAAGCTTTCTTT.

The chain couples TRBV5-1 to TRBJ1-5, with D possibly TRBD1 on 6 matching bases. The CDR3 covers 17 residues. Trimming took off 4 bases at V and 6 bases at J, with 23 bases between the two ends. The germline V gene has CDR1 SGHRS and CDR2 YFSETQ. DNA for the CDR3: TGCGCCAGCAGCCCAGGGGACAACCTGGGGGGAGGTCAGCCCCAGCATTTT. Translated, it gives CASSPGDNLGGGQPQHF.

This clonotype was found a few times. V is TRBV19 and J is TRBJ2-7; 9 nucleotides line up with TRBD1. This CDR3 region has 12 residues. J lost 5 bases, V lost 10 bases, and 6 bases had no gene match. CDR1 and CDR2 (germline): LNHDA, SQIVND (reference sequence). CDR3 protein: CAIRTGEHEQYF. The CDR3 coding sequence is TGTGCCATCCGGACAGGGGAGCACGAGCAGTACTTC. The full variable domain, with the rest looked up from reference TRBV19 and TRBJ2-7, is DGGITQSPKYLFRKEGQNVTLSCEQNLNHDAMYWYRQDPGQGLRLIYYSQIVNDFQKGDIAEGYSVSREKKESFPLTVTSAQKNPTAFYLCAIRTGEHEQYFGPGTRLTVT.

This clonotype was recorded many times. The chain employs TRBV20-1 and TRBJ2-7; 9 bases match TRBD1. Germline CDR1 and CDR2: DFQATT and SNEGSKA (reference sequence). V shed 4 bases, J shed 4 bases, and the junction held 17 bases outside the gene matches. The CDR3 is 17 residues long. DNA for the CDR3: TGCAGTGCTACTTCAACCGGCGGGGACAGGGCTAAATACGAGCAGTACTTC. This sequence encodes CSATSTGGDRAKYEQYF.

The chain links TRBV5-1 to TRBJ2-7; the D gene is possibly TRBD1 (8 bases). Germline-derived CDR1 and CDR2 are SGHRS and YFSETQ. Trimming took off 3 bases at V and 3 bases at J, with 19 bases between the two ends. CDR3 length: 16 amino acids. CDR3 nucleotides: TGCGCCAGCAGCTGGGAGGGCAGGGGGCTCAACTACGAGCAGTACTTC. Translated, it gives CASSWEGRGLNYEQYF.

This clonotype was picked up many times. The rearrangement joins TRBV9 to TRBJ2-7; TRBD2 aligns across 9 bases. The J segment lost 2 bases and the V segment lost 0 bases, leaving 9 bases of the junction unmatched. Germline loops: CDR1 SGDLS, CDR2 YYNGEE. CDR3 length: 17 amino acids. For the CDR3, the DNA is TGTGCCAGCAGCGTAGCAGGCCGAGCGGGGGGAACCTACGAGCAGTACTTC. Protein product: CASSVAGRAGGTYEQYF. Together with reference TRBV9 and TRBJ2-7, the CDR3 gives the full variable domain: DSGVTQTPKHLITATGQRVTLRCSPRSGDLSVYWYQQSLDQGLQFLIQYYNGEERAKGNILERFSAQQFPDLHSELNLSSLELGDSALYFCASSVAGRAGGTYEQYFGPGTRLTVT.

This chain connects TRBV27 to TRBJ1-2, with D tentatively TRBD1 (5 bases). The length of the CDR3 is 13 residues. The germline CDR1 and CDR2 sequences are MNHEY and SMNVEV (reference sequence). V was shortened by 11 bases and J by 3 bases, with 16 bases between the two germline ends. The CDR3 DNA reads TGTGCCGCCTCACCGGGGCACTACTATGGCTACACCTTC. Protein sequence: CAASPGHYYGYTF.